This is a list of T cell receptor beta chains from one sample in a study of cytomegalovirus exposure and HLA in healthy donors. Here immunoSEQ multiplex PCR was the method, and the copy in TCRdb shows in-frame clones only, minus some. The table shows about 90,000 clones, with 70% to 85% occurring only once. Material for sequencing was PBMCs. The receptors shown here come from a man aged 30 to 39 in good health and CMV-seropositive. CDR3s include the opening cysteine and the closing phenylalanine or tryptophan. Each record gives: J gene, V gene, clone size, D gene, CDR3 DNA, CDR3 protein. The D gene is left open where the match is weak. Clone size is shown for a subset of rows, as once, few, many or a class of expanded clone.

TRBJ1-5 | TRBV5-1 | . | TRBD1 | TGCGCCAGCAGCTTGGAGGGACAGAATCAGCCCCAGCATTTT | CASSLEGQNQPQHF
TRBJ2-3 | TRBV29-1 | . | . | TGCAGCGTTGGCCCTTATGGCCTAGATACGCAGTATTTT | CSVGPYGLDTQYF
TRBJ2-7 | TRBV5-4 | . | . | TGTGCCAGCAGCTTGAACAGATACGAGCAGTACTTC | CASSLNRYEQYF
TRBJ2-1 | TRBV19 | . | . | TGTGCCAGTAGTATGGGCAGTCCCCCAAGTAATGAGCAGTTCTTC | CASSMGSPPSNEQFF
TRBJ2-1 | TRBV18 | . | TRBD2 | TGTGCCAGCTCACGGAGAGCGGGGGGGCCCTCCAATGAGCAGTTCTTC | CASSRRAGGPSNEQFF
TRBJ1-4 | TRBV19 | once | TRBD1 | TGTGCCAGTAGTTTGGGACAGGGAAGTTTTGCAACTAATGAAAAACTGTTTTTT | CASSLGQGSFATNEKLFF
TRBJ1-4 | TRBV9 | . | TRBD1 | TGTGCCAGCAGCCTCTACAGGGGGCTCGGGGCTAATGAAAAACTGTTTTTT | CASSLYRGLGANEKLFF
TRBJ1-2 | TRBV9 | . | . | TGTGCCAGCTCCGGGGGGGGCAACTATGGCTACACCTTC | CASSGGGNYGYTF
TRBJ2-6 | TRBV5-8 | . | . | TGTGCCGGCTCAGGGACAACTGGGGCCAACGTCCTGACTTTC | CAGSGTTGANVLTF
TRBJ2-3 | TRBV5-1 | few | TRBD2 | TGCGCCAGCAGCAAGAGCGGGGGGGTGGACACAGATACGCAGTATTTT | CASSKSGGVDTDTQYF
TRBJ2-5 | TRBV29-1 | . | . | TGCAGCGCAGGCTCCAGGGGAGGGGAGACCCAGTACTTC | CSAGSRGGETQYF
TRBJ2-7 | TRBV2 | . | TRBD2 | TGTGCCAGCAGACCCCGACTAGCTCCTTTGTACTTC | CASRPRLAPLYF
TRBJ2-4 | TRBV4-2 | few | TRBD2 | TGTGCCAGCAGCCAAGTAGGGCTAGCGGGGGGGTGGGAGGACATTCAGTACTTC | CASSQVGLAGGWEDIQYF
TRBJ1-5 | TRBV15 | . | TRBD1 | TGTGCCACCAGCAGTCCCGACAGGGGGCCCATTCAGCCCCAGCATTTT | CATSSPDRGPIQPQHF
TRBJ2-5 | TRBV28 | . | TRBD2 | TGTGCCAGCATACGTACTGGCGGGAGTCGAGAGACCCAGTACTTC | CASIRTGGSRETQYF
TRBJ2-7 | TRBV6-1 | . | TRBD1 | TGTGCCAGCAGCGTATCCGGGACAGGGGGCCGCGAGCAGTACTTC | CASSVSGTGGREQYF
TRBJ1-2 | TRBV7-8 | few | . | TGTGCCAGCAGCTTAAGTAACAGTGCTTTATATGGCTACACCTTC | CASSLSNSALYGYTF
TRBJ1-2 | TRBV19 | . | . | TGTGCCAGTAGTCCCAGGCGCGGGGGCGCCCGGTATGGCTACACCTTC | CASSPRRGGARYGYTF
TRBJ1-1 | TRBV5-1 | . | TRBD1 | TGCGCCAGCAGCCGTGGGACAGGGGACACTGAAGCTTTCTTT | CASSRGTGDTEAFF
TRBJ2-7 | TRBV6-5 | . | . | TGTGCCAGCAGTTACGATATGGGGAGCGAGCAGTACTTC | CASSYDMGSEQYF
TRBJ2-7 | TRBV2 | . | . | TGTGCCAGCAGTAAAGGGGACTGTGAGCAGTACTTC | CASSKGDCEQYF
TRBJ1-2 | TRBV5-6 | . | . | TGTGCCAGCAGCCCGGAATCGTGGCAGGGGAGAAGCTACACCTTC | CASSPESWQGRSYTF
TRBJ2-3 | TRBV9 | . | TRBD2 | TGTGCCAGCAGCGTAGGTATGCTAGCGGGGACAGATACGCAGTATTTT | CASSVGMLAGTDTQYF
TRBJ2-2 | TRBV9 | . | TRBD2 | TGTGCCAGCAGCGTATGGGAGGGAATCCGTACCGGGGAGCTGTTTTTT | CASSVWEGIRTGELFF
TRBJ2-7 | TRBV9 | few | TRBD2 | TGTGCCAGCAGCGTAGGACTAGCGGAAACCTACGAGCAGTACTTC | CASSVGLAETYEQYF
TRBJ2-1 | TRBV7-2 | . | . | TGTGCCAGCAGCTTAATTCGGCGGGCGCTTACTGGCAATGAGCAGTTCTTC | CASSLIRRALTGNEQFF
TRBJ2-1 | TRBV5-8 | . | . | TGTGCCAGCAGCTTGGTTGGGGGCTTAAAGTCCTACAATGAGCAGTTCTTC | CASSLVGGLKSYNEQFF
TRBJ2-7 | TRBV4-1 | . | . | TGCGCCAGCAGCCAAGAAAGCATGAATCTTGGGCCGGGGGTCTCCTACGAGCAGTACTTC | CASSQESMNLGPGVSYEQYF
TRBJ2-1 | TRBV7-9 | . | . | TGTGCCAGCAGCCCCCCCTTTCGGCTAGCTTCCTCCCATGAGCAGTTCTTC | CASSPPFRLASSHEQFF
TRBJ2-5 | TRBV9 | . | TRBD2 | TGTGCCAACAGCCTTAGCGGGGGGGCTAAGGGAGAGACCCAGTACTTC | CANSLSGGAKGETQYF
TRBJ2-7 | TRBV10-3 | once | TRBD1 | TGTGCCATCAGTGAGGACAGGGAACACTCCTACGAGCAGTACTTC | CAISEDREHSYEQYF
TRBJ2-2 | TRBV7-9 | . | . | TGTGCCAGCAGCTTAGCGCTGGGGGCGGGAGATCGGACCGGGGAGCTGTTTTTT | CASSLALGAGDRTGELFF
TRBJ2-7 | TRBV6-5 | few | . | TGTGCCAGCAGCGACAGGTGGAGCTCCTACGAGCAGTACTTC | CASSDRWSSYEQYF
TRBJ2-6 | TRBV7-2 | few | . | TGTGCCAGCAGTTTTCCCCGAGGCTCTGGGGCCAACGTCCTGACTTTC | CASSFPRGSGANVLTF
TRBJ2-5 | TRBV27 | . | TRBD1 | TGTGCCAGCAGTCGCTGGACAGGGGATAAGGAAAAGACCCAGTACTTC | CASSRWTGDKEKTQYF
TRBJ1-2 | TRBV7-3 | . | TRBD1 | TGTGCCAGCAGCCCCGGGACAGGGAATGGCTACCCCTTC | CASSPGTGNGYPF
TRBJ1-1 | TRBV6-1 | . | . | TGTGCCGCCTCCTTCAGGGGCGACACTGAAGCTTTCTTT | CAASFRGDTEAFF
TRBJ2-7 | TRBV6-6 | . | . | TGTGCCAGCAGTTACTCGGCAGGATACGAGCAGTACTTC | CASSYSAGYEQYF
TRBJ2-7 | TRBV6-5 | . | . | TGTGCCAGCAGTTACTCTCGCGGGGCCTACGAGCAGTACTTC | CASSYSRGAYEQYF
TRBJ2-7 | TRBV5-1 | . | . | TGCGCCAGCAGCTTAGCGGGCCAGGACTACGAGCAGTACTTC | CASSLAGQDYEQYF
TRBJ1-4 | TRBV5-4 | . | . | TGTGCCAGCAGCTTAAGGACAACCAATAATGAAAAACTGTTTTTT | CASSLRTTNNEKLFF
TRBJ2-5 | TRBV4-1 | . | . | TGCGCCAGCAGCCAAGAGGGCAGGGAACAAGAGACCCAGTACTTC | CASSQEGREQETQYF
TRBJ2-7 | TRBV6-5 | . | TRBD1 | TGTGCCAGCAGTTACTCAGGGGGCGACCTCTACGAGCAGTACTTC | CASSYSGGDLYEQYF
TRBJ1-1 | TRBV29-1 | . | . | TGCAGCGTTCTGGGGAGGGGGAACACTGAAGCTTTCTTT | CSVLGRGNTEAFF
TRBJ1-1 | TRBV5-8 | few | TRBD1 | TGTGCCAGCGGGGACAGGTGGAACACTGAAGCTTTCTTT | CASGDRWNTEAFF
TRBJ1-2 | TRBV27 | . | . | TGTGCCAGCAGCGACCCCAGGGGTGAAGAGGAAGGCTACACCTTC | CASSDPRGEEEGYTF
TRBJ2-2 | TRBV30 | . | . | TGTGCCTGGAGTGTAGGTGCGGCCGGGGAGCTGTTTTTT | CAWSVGAAGELFF
TRBJ1-1 | TRBV4-3 | . | . | TGCGCCAGCAGCCAAGACGGGGTTAACCCTGAAGCTTTCTTT | CASSQDGVNPEAFF
TRBJ1-2 | TRBV7-9 | . | TRBD1 | TGTGCCAGCAGCTTAGGATGGACAGGTCCCTATGGCTACACCTTC | CASSLGWTGPYGYTF
TRBJ1-3 | TRBV4-2 | . | . | TGTGCCAGCAGCCAAGACCCGGGAGGAAACACCATATATTTT | CASSQDPGGNTIYF
TRBJ2-3 | TRBV9 | . | . | TGTGCCAGCAGCGTAGCTGCGGGGTATGCGACAGATACGCAGTATTTT | CASSVAAGYATDTQYF
TRBJ2-3 | TRBV15 | . | . | TGTGCCACCAGCTTCCGACTCCCAGATACGCAGTATTTT | CATSFRLPDTQYF
TRBJ2-7 | TRBV5-4 | . | TRBD1 | TGTGCCAGCAAGACCGGGACAGGGTCCTACGAGCAGTACTTC | CASKTGTGSYEQYF
TRBJ1-5 | TRBV2 | . | . | TGTGCCAGCAGCCTTGAGGGGGATCAGCCCCAGCATTTT | CASSLEGDQPQHF
TRBJ2-1 | TRBV5-1 | . | . | TGCGCCAGCCAACCCGACAGAAACTCCTACAATGAGCAGTTCTTC | CASQPDRNSYNEQFF
TRBJ2-2 | TRBV14 | . | . | TGTGCCAGCAGCCTAAGACCGGGACACAACACCGGGGAGCTGTTTTTT | CASSLRPGHNTGELFF
TRBJ1-2 | TRBV6-5 | . | TRBD1 | TGTGCCAGCAGCTCCGGGACAGTTAGAGGCTACACCTTC | CASSSGTVRGYTF
TRBJ1-3 | TRBV6-6 | . | . | TGTGCCAGCAGCCTAGTAGGGGCCTCTGGAAACACCATATATTTT | CASSLVGASGNTIYF